This T cell receptor (beta chain) was profiled in a study of blood T cell repertoires in COVID-19. Study-level background: Sites in the United States, Italy and Spain provided acute and convalescent COVID-19 samples.

Clinical history reported by participants formed the basis on which cohorts were assigned. Donors in Cohort 3 who had recovered were those with two negative PCRs, healthcare professional clearance, or resolution of their symptoms. The ends were cut back, 3 bases at V and 8 bases at J, with 10 bases in the middle. CDR3 length equals 13 residues. CDR1 is LNHDA and CDR2 is SQIVND in the germline V gene (reference sequence). About this clone: Other DNA sequences in this specimen translate into the identical CDR3.

Data came from immunoSEQ multiplex PCR; TCRdb stores just in-frame clones and leaves some out. The sample includes more than 250,000 clones, 70% to 90% seen only once; the top ten take 5.5% to 6%. This chain links TRBV19 with TRBJ2-2; a possible D gene is TRBD2 (5 bases). The clonotype comes from a woman in her thirties who had recovered from COVID-19. The source material was PBMCs or T cells enriched from blood (not recorded which). CDR3 residues: CASSIRGTGELFF. Written as DNA, the CDR3 is TGTGCCAGTAGTATCCGGGGAACAGGGGAGCTGTTTTTT. Using reference TRBV19 and TRBJ2-2 for the parts outside the CDR3, the full variable domain is DGGITQSPKYLFRKEGQNVTLSCEQNLNHDAMYWYRQDPGQGLRLIYYSQIVNDFQKGDIAEGYSVSREKKESFPLTVTSAQKNPTAFYLCASSIRGTGELFFGEGSRLTVL.